This T cell receptor beta chain was retrieved from a study of T cell changes during pregnancy in multiple sclerosis. Per germline, CDR1 SEHNR and CDR2 FQNEAQ (reference sequence). V gave up 2 bases and J gave up 10 bases, with 20 bases separating them. The CDR3 contains 15 residues. Produced via immunoSEQ multiplex PCR; TCRdb's table is partial and in-frame only. This sample carries 85,000 to 100,000 clones, 85% to 95% of them seen once, and the ten largest clones take over 2%. The rearrangement uses TRBV7-9 and TRBJ1-1; D uncertain. The sequence was obtained from a female donor with multiple sclerosis, enrolled in a pregnancy study. The sample in question was peripheral blood, obtained in the first trimester of pregnancy. DNA of the CDR3: TGTGCCAGCAGCTTAAAGAACCGGGGAGGTGTTCGAGCTTTCTTT. Amino acid sequence: CASSLKNRGGVRAFF. The full variable domain, its missing parts supplied by reference TRBV7-9 and TRBJ1-1, is DTGVSQNPRHKITKRGQNVTFRCDPISEHNRLYWYRQTLGQGPEFLTYFQNEAQLEKSRLLSDRFSAERPKGSFSTLEIQRTEQGDSAMYLCASSLKNRGGVRAFFGQGTRLTVV.